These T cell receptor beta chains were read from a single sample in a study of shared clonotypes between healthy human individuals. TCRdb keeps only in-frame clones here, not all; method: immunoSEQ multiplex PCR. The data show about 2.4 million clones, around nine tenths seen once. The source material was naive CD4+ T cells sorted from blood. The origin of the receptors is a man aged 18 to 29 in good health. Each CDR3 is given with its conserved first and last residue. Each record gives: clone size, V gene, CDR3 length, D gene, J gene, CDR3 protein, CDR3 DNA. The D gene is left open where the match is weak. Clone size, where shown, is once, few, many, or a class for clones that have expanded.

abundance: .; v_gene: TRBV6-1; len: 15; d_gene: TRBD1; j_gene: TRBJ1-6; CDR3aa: CASRTGSSYNSPLHF; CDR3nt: TGTGCCAGCAGGACAGGGAGCTCCTATAATTCACCCCTCCACTTT
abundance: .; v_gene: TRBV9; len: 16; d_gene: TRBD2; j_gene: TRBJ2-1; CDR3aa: CASSARAGEPYNEQFF; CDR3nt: TGTGCCAGCAGCGCAAGAGCGGGGGAACCTTACAATGAGCAGTTCTTC
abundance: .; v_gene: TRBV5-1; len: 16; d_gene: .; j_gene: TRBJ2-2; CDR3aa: CASSRALGDNTGELFF; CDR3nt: TGCGCCAGCAGCCGAGCTCTGGGAGATAACACCGGGGAGCTGTTTTTT
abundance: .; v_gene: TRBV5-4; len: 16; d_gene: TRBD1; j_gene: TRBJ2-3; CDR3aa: CASSNMRTGHTDTQYF; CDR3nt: TGTGCCAGCAGCAACATGAGGACAGGCCACACAGATACGCAGTATTTT
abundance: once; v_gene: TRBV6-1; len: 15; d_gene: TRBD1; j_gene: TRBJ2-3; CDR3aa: CASSAGQVSTDTQYF; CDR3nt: TGTGCCAGCAGCGCCGGACAGGTGAGCACAGATACGCAGTATTTT
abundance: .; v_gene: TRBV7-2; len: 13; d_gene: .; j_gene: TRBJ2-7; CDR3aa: CASSRDGGREQYF; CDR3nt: TGTGCCAGCAGTCGGGACGGCGGTCGCGAGCAGTACTTC
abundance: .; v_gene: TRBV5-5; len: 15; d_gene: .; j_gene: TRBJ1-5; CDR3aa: CASSFGSPTGQPQHF; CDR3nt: TGTGCCAGCAGCTTTGGAAGCCCAACAGGTCAGCCCCAGCATTTT
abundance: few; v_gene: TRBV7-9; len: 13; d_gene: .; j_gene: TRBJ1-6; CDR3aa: CASSRTKNSPLHF; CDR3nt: TGTGCCAGCAGCCGTACTAAAAATTCACCCCTCCACTTT
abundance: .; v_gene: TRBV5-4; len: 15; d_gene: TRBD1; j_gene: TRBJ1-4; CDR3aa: CAYSEGAGANEKLFF; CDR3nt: TGTGCCTATTCAGAGGGGGCTGGAGCTAATGAAAAACTGTTTTTT
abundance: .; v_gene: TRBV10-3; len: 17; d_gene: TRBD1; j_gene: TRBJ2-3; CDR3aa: CAISESVGTGVTDTQYF; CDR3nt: TGTGCCATCAGTGAGTCGGTGGGGACAGGGGTTACAGATACGCAGTATTTT
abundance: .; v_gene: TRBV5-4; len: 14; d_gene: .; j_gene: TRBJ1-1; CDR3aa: CASSLVGANTEAFF; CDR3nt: TGTGCCAGCAGCTTGGTGGGGGCTAACACTGAAGCTTTCTTT
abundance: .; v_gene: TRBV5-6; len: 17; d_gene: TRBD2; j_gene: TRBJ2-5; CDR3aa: CASSFGLAGRYQETQYF; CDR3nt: TGTGCCAGCAGCTTCGGACTAGCGGGGCGTTACCAAGAGACCCAGTACTTC
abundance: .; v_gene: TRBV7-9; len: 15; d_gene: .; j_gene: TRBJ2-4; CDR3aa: CASSRWTVSKDIQYF; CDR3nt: TGTGCCAGCAGCCGATGGACAGTGTCAAAGGACATTCAGTACTTC
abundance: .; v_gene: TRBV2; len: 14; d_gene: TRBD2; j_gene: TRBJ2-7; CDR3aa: CASSAWTSSYEQYF; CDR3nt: TGTGCCAGCAGTGCCTGGACTAGCTCCTACGAGCAGTACTTC
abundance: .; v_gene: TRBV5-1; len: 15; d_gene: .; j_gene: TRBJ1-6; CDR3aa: CASSFARGVNSPLHF; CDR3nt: TGCGCCAGCAGCTTCGCCCGGGGGGTGAATTCACCCCTCCACTTT
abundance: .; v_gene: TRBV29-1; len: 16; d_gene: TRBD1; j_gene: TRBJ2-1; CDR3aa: CSVGGQGGIDYNEQFF; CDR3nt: TGCAGCGTGGGTGGACAGGGAGGAATAGACTACAATGAGCAGTTCTTC
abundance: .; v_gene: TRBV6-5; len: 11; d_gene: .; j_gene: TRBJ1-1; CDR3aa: CAVKGVAEAFF; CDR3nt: TGTGCCGTCAAAGGGGTGGCTGAAGCTTTCTTT
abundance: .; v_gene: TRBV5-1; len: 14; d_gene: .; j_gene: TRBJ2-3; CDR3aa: CASSLASAADTQYF; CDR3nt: TGCGCCAGCAGCTTGGCTAGCGCCGCAGATACGCAGTATTTT
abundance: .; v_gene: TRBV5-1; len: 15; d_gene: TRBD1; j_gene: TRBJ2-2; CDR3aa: CASRGTGANTGELFF; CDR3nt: TGCGCCAGCAGGGGGACAGGCGCAAACACCGGGGAGCTGTTTTTT